These T cell receptor beta chains were read from a single sample in a study of Tregs in tolerant kidney transplant recipients. The repertoire was sequenced with immunoSEQ multiplex PCR; TCRdb's copy has only in-frame clones and lacks some. The repertoire holds some 47,000 clones, with roughly 87% as singletons. The sequencing used CD8+ T cells from blood (PBMCs), collected 12 months after the transplant. The source of these receptors is a human patient who received a combined kidney and bone marrow transplant. Some T cells could come from the graft donor. The CDR3 runs from the conserved cysteine through the conserved F or W. D genes are given only for firm matches. Only some rows state a clone size, as once, few, many or a class for expanded clones.

NA NA TRBJ2-3 TRBV4-2 TGTGCCAGCAGCCAAGAAGTCGGCTCCGGGCGGGGGCAGTATTTT CASSQEVGSGRGQYF
NA NA TRBJ1-2 TRBV5-6 TGTGCCAGCAGCTTGGCCCCAGGAAATAGCTATGGCTACACCTTC CASSLAPGNSYGYTF
NA TRBD1 TRBJ2-1 TRBV5-1 TGCGCCAGCAGCTTGGGACAGGGGTATAATGAGCAGTTCTTC CASSLGQGYNEQFF
NA TRBD1 TRBJ2-7 TRBV28 TGTGCCAGCAGTGGGACAGAAGTTTCCTACGAGCAGTACTTC CASSGTEVSYEQYF
NA NA TRBJ2-7 TRBV30 TGTGCCTGGAGTTCCAGTTTATCCTACGAGCAGTACTTC CAWSSSLSYEQYF
NA NA TRBJ2-3 TRBV10-2 TGCGCCAGCATAACGGGAAAGGTAGATACGCAGTATTTT CASITGKVDTQYF
NA NA TRBJ2-3 TRBV9 TGTGCCAGCAGCACCCCTTCTGGGGGAGGTAGCACAGATACGCAGTATTTT CASSTPSGGGSTDTQYF
NA TRBD1 TRBJ1-1 TRBV5-4 TGTGCCAGCAGCTTGCGTGGGACAGGGGGTAGCCGGTGGGCTTTCTTT CASSLRGTGGSRWAFF
once NA TRBJ2-7 TRBV19 TGTGCCAGTAGTATAGCGTTCCGGGGTTTTGACCACGAGCAGTACTTC CASSIAFRGFDHEQYF
NA TRBD1 TRBJ1-2 TRBV4-3 TGCGCCAGCAGCCAGACAGGGTACTATGGCTACACCTTC CASSQTGYYGYTF
NA TRBD1 TRBJ1-4 TRBV6-1 TGTGCCAGCAGCCCGGGACAGATGAATGAAAAACTGTTTTTT CASSPGQMNEKLFF
NA NA TRBJ2-1 TRBV7-9 TGTGCCAGCAGCTTAGGGCCTCCTAATCGCCGGAGCATCAATGAGCAGTTCTTC CASSLGPPNRRSINEQFF
NA TRBD2 TRBJ2-1 TRBV9 TGTGCCAGCAGCTGGCAACGGGAGGTGGCCTACAATGAGCAGTTCTTC CASSWQREVAYNEQFF
NA TRBD1 TRBJ1-6 TRBV28 TGTGCCAGCAGTCCTATTTCCGGGACAGGGGCCCGGGCCTATAATTCCCCCCTCCACTTT CASSPISGTGARAYNSPLHF
NA TRBD2 TRBJ2-7 TRBV27 TGTGCCAGCAGTCCCGGGACTAGCGGCTACGAGCAGTACTTC CASSPGTSGYEQYF
NA NA TRBJ1-1 TRBV5-4 TGTGCCAGCAGCTTGTATAAGAACACTGAAGCTTTCTTT CASSLYKNTEAFF
NA TRBD2 TRBJ2-1 TRBV10-3 TGTGCCATCAGTGAGCCTAGCGGAAGATCCTACAATGAGCAGTTCTTC CAISEPSGRSYNEQFF
NA NA TRBJ2-7 TRBV7-9 TGTGCCAGCAGCTTAGTTTGGGGGCGAAACTCCTACGAGCAGTACTTC CASSLVWGRNSYEQYF
few TRBD2 TRBJ2-3 TRBV9 TGTGCCAGCAGCGCCGCCCCGGGAGCGGGGCATACAGATACGCAGTATTTT CASSAAPGAGHTDTQYF
NA NA TRBJ1-2 TRBV10-3 TGTGCCATCAGTGAGTCGACTTGGGAGAGAGTCTATGGCTACACCTTC CAISESTWERVYGYTF
NA NA TRBJ1-2 TRBV27 TGTGCCAGCAGTTTATGGGCAGGCCACTATGGCTACACCTTC CASSLWAGHYGYTF
NA NA TRBJ2-7 TRBV19 TGTGCCAGTAGTCCGGCAGGGGCCTACGAGCAGTACTTC CASSPAGAYEQYF
NA NA TRBJ2-7 TRBV28 TGTGCCAGCAGTTTTGAGGGTTTAGACGAGCAGTACTTC CASSFEGLDEQYF
once TRBD2 TRBJ2-7 TRBV4-2 TGTGCCAGCAGCCACGGTAGCGGGAGTTTCTACGAGCAGTACTTC CASSHGSGSFYEQYF
NA NA TRBJ2-7 TRBV11-2 TGTGCCAGCAGTTGGGGCGACAGCTCCTACGAGCAGTACTTC CASSWGDSSYEQYF
once NA TRBJ2-7 TRBV29-1 TGCAGCGTTAAAGGGGGGCGTGCCTACGAGCAGTACTTC CSVKGGRAYEQYF
NA TRBD1 TRBJ2-7 TRBV27 TGTGCCAGCAGTTCTCGACGGGACAGGGGTTTGGACGAGCAGTACTTC CASSSRRDRGLDEQYF
NA NA TRBJ1-5 TRBV4-3 TGCGCCAGCAGCCAAGATCACGGTCAGCCCCAGCATTTT CASSQDHGQPQHF
NA NA TRBJ2-7 TRBV19 TGTGCCAGTAGTATAGGGCAGGGTACCTACGAGCAGTACTTC CASSIGQGTYEQYF
NA TRBD2 TRBJ2-1 TRBV29-1 TGCAGCGTTCATTCGGGACTAGCGGGAGGGCCGGAGCAGTTCTTC CSVHSGLAGGPEQFF
NA NA TRBJ1-5 TRBV27 TGTGCCAGCAGTTCCCCGTCGCGAGAGGTCGATCAGCCCCAGCATTTT CASSSPSREVDQPQHF
NA TRBD1 TRBJ2-7 TRBV19 TGTGCCAGTAGTATAGTAGGGACAGGACCCTACGAGCAGTACTTC CASSIVGTGPYEQYF
NA TRBD1 TRBJ2-1 TRBV9 TGTGCCAGCAGCCCCAGAGACAGGGTTGAGTCCTACAATGAGCAGTTCTTC CASSPRDRVESYNEQFF
NA TRBD2 TRBJ2-7 TRBV4-2 TGTGCCAGCAGCCAAACCACTAGCGGGTCATACGAGCAGTACTTC CASSQTTSGSYEQYF
NA NA TRBJ1-1 TRBV20-1 TGCAGTGCTAGAGATCGTCCTGAAGCTTTCTTT CSARDRPEAFF
NA TRBD2 TRBJ2-3 TRBV9 TGTGCCAGCAGCGAGACTAGCGGACGCACAGATACGCAGTATTTT CASSETSGRTDTQYF
NA TRBD2 TRBJ2-5 TRBV13 TGTGCCAGCAGCCCAGGGACTAGCGGCGAGACCCAGTACTTC CASSPGTSGETQYF
NA NA TRBJ2-7 TRBV30 TGTGCCTTAACAGTGCCCTCCTACGAGCAGTACTTC CALTVPSYEQYF
few NA TRBJ2-3 TRBV25-1 TGTGCCAGCAGCGGTCCCTACGAGTTGGATACGCAGTATTTT CASSGPYELDTQYF
NA NA TRBJ1-1 TRBV28 TGTGCCAGCAGCCCCGGGGGAAACACTGAAGCTTTCTTT CASSPGGNTEAFF
NA TRBD1 TRBJ1-2 TRBV25-1 TGTGCCAGCAGTGGAGGGACAGGGAGGGGCTATGGCTACACCTTC CASSGGTGRGYGYTF
once NA TRBJ1-6 TRBV13 TGTGCCAGCAGCTTAGGCGGGGGTCATAATTCACCCCTCCACTTT CASSLGGGHNSPLHF
once TRBD1 TRBJ1-2 TRBV7-8 TGTGCCAGCAGCTTAGCAGGGACAGGGTACGGCTACACCTTC CASSLAGTGYGYTF
NA TRBD2 TRBJ2-3 TRBV27 TGTGCCAGCAGTTTGACTAGCGGGAGAGGACGTCCACATGAGTATTTT CASSLTSGRGRPHEYF
NA TRBD1 TRBJ1-2 TRBV6-5 TGTGCCAGCAGTTACGGGACAGTCTATGGCTACACCTTC CASSYGTVYGYTF
NA NA TRBJ2-3 TRBV15 TGTGCCACCTCTGGGAGGACAGGTACAGATACGCAGTATTTT CATSGRTGTDTQYF
NA TRBD1 TRBJ2-1 TRBV4-1 TGCGCCAGCAGCGAGGGGGCTGGGTACAATGAGCAGTTCTTC CASSEGAGYNEQFF
NA NA TRBJ2-7 TRBV9 TGTGCCAGCAGCGTGTCAGGGAACGAGCAGTACTTC CASSVSGNEQYF
NA NA TRBJ2-7 TRBV7-2 TGTGCCAGCAGCTTAGACGATTCGTTGAGCTCCTACGAGCAGTACTTC CASSLDDSLSSYEQYF